Listed below are T cell receptor beta chains from one sample, sequenced in a study of cytomegalovirus exposure and HLA in healthy donors. Method: immunoSEQ multiplex PCR; TCRdb's copy keeps in-frame clones and lacks some. This table holds around 120,000 clones, roughly four fifths found once. The sequenced sample consisted of PBMCs. Source of these receptors: a woman aged 18-30 years in good health and CMV-seronegative. CDR3s leave out the opening cysteine and the closing phenylalanine or tryptophan. D genes are given only for firm matches.

cdr3_aa	v_call	j_call	cdr3_length	d_call
ASSLVTGNTEAF	TRBV11-2	TRBJ1-1	12	NA
ASSLDRASYEQY	TRBV7-2	TRBJ2-7	12	NA
ASRPPRDREEKLF	TRBV6-6	TRBJ1-4	13	TRBD1
ASSPTIFDRGSNQPQH	TRBV18	TRBJ1-5	16	TRBD1
ASSNRRGTQY	TRBV19	TRBJ2-5	10	NA
ASSHGQGNTEAF	TRBV18	TRBJ1-1	12	TRBD1
ASSSTSGGAVRSTDTQY	TRBV27	TRBJ2-3	17	TRBD2
ASSGTGSHEQY	TRBV6-6	TRBJ2-7	11	TRBD1
ASSPPGTGAPNEQF	TRBV27	TRBJ2-1	14	TRBD1
ASSYDRSYEQY	TRBV5-4	TRBJ2-7	11	NA
ASKSGLAGYNEQF	TRBV5-1	TRBJ2-1	13	TRBD2
ASSLRQGFNEQY	TRBV5-6	TRBJ2-7	12	NA
ASRPGQGHYGYT	TRBV6-1	TRBJ1-2	12	TRBD1
ASSLETGDYGYT	TRBV7-6	TRBJ1-2	12	TRBD1
ASSEMGHTEAF	TRBV6-1	TRBJ1-1	11	NA
ASSLTGGETQY	TRBV7-9	TRBJ2-5	11	TRBD2
ASSPGGAGQPQH	TRBV5-1	TRBJ1-5	12	NA
ASSWPRGTNEKLF	TRBV28	TRBJ1-4	13	TRBD1
ASSLGGVREQY	TRBV27	TRBJ2-7	11	NA
ASRGGANEKLF	TRBV5-1	TRBJ1-4	11	NA
ASSLGGLYGYT	TRBV5-1	TRBJ1-2	11	NA